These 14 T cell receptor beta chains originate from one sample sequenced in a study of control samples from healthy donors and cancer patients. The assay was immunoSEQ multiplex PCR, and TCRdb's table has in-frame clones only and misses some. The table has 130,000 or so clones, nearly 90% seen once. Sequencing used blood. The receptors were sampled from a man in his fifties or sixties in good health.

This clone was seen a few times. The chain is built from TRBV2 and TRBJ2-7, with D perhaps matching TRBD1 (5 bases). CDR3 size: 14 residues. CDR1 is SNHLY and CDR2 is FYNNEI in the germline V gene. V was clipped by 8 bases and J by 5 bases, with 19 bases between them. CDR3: CASERAGSSNEQYF. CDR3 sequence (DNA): TGTGCCAGCGAGAGAGCAGGGTCCTCTAACGAGCAGTACTTC.

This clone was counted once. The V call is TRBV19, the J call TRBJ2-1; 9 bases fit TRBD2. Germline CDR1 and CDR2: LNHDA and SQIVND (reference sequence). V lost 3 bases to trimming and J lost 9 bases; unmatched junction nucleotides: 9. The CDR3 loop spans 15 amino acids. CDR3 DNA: TGTGCCAGTAGTATTGCGGGGGGGCCTGCCACTGAGCAGTTCTTC. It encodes CASSIAGGPATEQFF.

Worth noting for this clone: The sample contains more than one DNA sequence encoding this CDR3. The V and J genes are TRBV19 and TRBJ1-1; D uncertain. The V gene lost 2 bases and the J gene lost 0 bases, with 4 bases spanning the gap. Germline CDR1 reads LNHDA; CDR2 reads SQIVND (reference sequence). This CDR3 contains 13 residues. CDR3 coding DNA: TGTGCCAGTAGTATAACGTTGAACACTGAAGCTTTCTTT. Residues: CASSITLNTEAFF.

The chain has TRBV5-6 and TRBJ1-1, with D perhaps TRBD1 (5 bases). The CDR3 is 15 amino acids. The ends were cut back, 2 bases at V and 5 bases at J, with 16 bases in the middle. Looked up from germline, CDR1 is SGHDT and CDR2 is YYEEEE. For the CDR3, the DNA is TGTGCCAGCAGCTTCGGACAAGGAGTTAGGACTGAAGCTTTCTTT. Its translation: CASSFGQGVRTEAFF. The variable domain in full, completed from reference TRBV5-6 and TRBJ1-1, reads DAGVTQSPTHLIKTRGQQVTLRCSPKSGHDTVSWYQQALGQGPQFIFQYYEEEERQRGNFPDRFSGHQFPNYSSELNVNALLLGDSALYLCASSFGQGVRTEAFFGQGTRLTVV.

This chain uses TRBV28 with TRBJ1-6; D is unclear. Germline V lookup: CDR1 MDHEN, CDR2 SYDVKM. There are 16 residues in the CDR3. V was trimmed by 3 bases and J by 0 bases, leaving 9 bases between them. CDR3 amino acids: CASSLMISSYNSPLHF. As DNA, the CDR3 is TGTGCCAGCAGTTTGATGATAAGCTCCTATAATTCACCCCTCCACTTT.

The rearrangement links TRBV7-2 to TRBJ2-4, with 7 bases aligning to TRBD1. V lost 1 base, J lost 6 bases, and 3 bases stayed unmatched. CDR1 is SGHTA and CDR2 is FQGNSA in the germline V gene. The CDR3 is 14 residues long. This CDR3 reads CASSLGGGGNIQYF. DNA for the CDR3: TGTGCCAGCAGCTTAGGAGGGGGCGGAAACATTCAGTACTTC.

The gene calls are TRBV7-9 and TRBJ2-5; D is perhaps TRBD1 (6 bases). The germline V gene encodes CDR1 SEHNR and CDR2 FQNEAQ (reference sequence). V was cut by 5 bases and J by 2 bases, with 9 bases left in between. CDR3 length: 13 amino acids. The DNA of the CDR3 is TGTGCCAGCAGCCGACAGGTTCAAGAGACCCAGTACTTC. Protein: CASSRQVQETQYF.

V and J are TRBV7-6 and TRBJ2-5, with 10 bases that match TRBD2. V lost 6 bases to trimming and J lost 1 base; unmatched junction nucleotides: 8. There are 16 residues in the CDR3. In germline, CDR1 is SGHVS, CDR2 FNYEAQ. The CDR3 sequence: CASSLGGLAFQETQYF. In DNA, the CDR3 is TGTGCCAGCAGTCTAGGGGGACTAGCGTTCCAAGAGACCCAGTACTTC.

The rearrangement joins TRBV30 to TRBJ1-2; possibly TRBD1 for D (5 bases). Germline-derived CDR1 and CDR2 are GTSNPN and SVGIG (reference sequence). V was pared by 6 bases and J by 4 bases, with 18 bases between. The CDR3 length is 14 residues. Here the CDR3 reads CACPMRDGFYGYTF. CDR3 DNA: TGTGCCTGCCCGATGCGGGACGGGTTCTATGGCTACACCTTC.

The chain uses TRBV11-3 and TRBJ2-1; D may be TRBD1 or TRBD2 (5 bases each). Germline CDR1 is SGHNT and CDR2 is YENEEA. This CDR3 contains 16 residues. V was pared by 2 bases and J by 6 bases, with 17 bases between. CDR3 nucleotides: TGTGCCAGCAGCTTAATTGGTTCCCAGGGACGCAATGAGCAGTTCTTC. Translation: CASSLIGSQGRNEQFF.

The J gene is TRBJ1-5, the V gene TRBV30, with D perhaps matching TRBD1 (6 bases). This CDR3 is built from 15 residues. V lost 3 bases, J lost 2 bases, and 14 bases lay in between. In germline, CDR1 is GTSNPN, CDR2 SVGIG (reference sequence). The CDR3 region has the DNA TGTGCCTGGAGCCGAGGGGGGGATGGCAATCAGCCCCAGCATTTT. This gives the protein CAWSRGGDGNQPQHF.

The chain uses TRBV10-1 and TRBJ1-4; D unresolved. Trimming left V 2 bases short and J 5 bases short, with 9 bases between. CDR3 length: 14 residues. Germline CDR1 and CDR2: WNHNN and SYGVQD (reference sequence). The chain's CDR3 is CASSEGPLNEKLFF. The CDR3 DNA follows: TGCGCCAGCAGTGAGGGCCCGCTAAATGAAAAACTGTTTTTT.

The chain's CDR3 is CASSQGTGVGYGYTF. The CDR3, as DNA: TGCGCCAGCAGCCAAGGGACAGGGGTGGGCTATGGCTACACCTTC. The gene calls are TRBV4-1 and TRBJ1-2, with 9 bases aligning to TRBD1. The CDR3 totals 15 residues. Germline V gene data show CDR1 as MGHRA and CDR2 as YSYEKL. The ends lost 1 base at V and 4 bases at J; junction bases unmatched: 4.

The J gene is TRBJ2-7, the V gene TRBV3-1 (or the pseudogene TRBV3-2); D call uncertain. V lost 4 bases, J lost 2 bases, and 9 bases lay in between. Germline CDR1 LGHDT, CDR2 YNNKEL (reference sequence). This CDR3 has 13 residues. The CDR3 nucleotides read TGTGCCAGCAGCCCCTACGGAACCTACGAGCAGTACTTC. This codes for CASSPYGTYEQYF.